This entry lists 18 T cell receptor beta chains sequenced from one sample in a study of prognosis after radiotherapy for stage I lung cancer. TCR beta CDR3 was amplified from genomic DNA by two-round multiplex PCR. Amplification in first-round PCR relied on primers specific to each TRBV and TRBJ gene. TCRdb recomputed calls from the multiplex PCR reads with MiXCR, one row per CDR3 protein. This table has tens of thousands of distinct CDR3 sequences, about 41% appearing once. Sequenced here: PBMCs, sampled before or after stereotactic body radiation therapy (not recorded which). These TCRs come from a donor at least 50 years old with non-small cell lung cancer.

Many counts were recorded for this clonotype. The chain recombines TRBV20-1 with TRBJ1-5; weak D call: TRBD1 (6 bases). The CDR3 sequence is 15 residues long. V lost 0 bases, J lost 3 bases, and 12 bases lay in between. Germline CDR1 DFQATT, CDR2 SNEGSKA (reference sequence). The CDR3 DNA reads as TGCAGTGCTAGAGATCCCGGACAGATCAATCAGCCCCAGCATTTT. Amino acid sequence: CSARDPGQINQPQHF.

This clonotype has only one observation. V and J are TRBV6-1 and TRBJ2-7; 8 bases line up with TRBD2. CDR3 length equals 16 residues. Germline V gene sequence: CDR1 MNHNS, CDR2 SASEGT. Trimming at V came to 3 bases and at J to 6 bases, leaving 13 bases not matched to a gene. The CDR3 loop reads CASSDVPGRGLGEQYF. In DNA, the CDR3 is TGTGCCAGCAGTGACGTGCCCGGGAGGGGACTGGGCGAGCAGTACTTC.

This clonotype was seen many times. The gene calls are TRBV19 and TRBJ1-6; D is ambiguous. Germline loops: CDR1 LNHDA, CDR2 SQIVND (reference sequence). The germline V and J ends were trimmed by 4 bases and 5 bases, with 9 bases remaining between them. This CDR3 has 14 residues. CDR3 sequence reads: CASSRRPDNSPLHF. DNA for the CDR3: TGTGCCAGTAGTAGAAGACCCGATAATTCACCCCTCCACTTT.

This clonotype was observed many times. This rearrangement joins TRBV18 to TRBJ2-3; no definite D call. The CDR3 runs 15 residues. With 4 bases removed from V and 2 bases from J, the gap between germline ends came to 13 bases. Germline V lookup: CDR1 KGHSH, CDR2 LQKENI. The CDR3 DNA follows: TGTGCCAGCTCACTAGAGAGGCCCTACACAGATACGCAGTATTTT. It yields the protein CASSLERPYTDTQYF.

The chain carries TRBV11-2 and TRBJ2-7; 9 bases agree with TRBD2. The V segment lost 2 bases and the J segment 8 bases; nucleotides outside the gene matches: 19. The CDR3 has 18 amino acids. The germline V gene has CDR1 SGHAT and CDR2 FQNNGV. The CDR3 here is CASSLSPLGVAGEDQQYF. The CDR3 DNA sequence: TGTGCCAGCAGCTTAAGCCCTCTGGGGGTAGCGGGAGAAGACCAGCAGTACTTC.

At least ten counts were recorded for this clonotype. The CDR3 coding sequence is TGTGCCAGCGGGAGGGGGCGAAACAATGAGCAGTTCTTC. It translates to CASGRGRNNEQFF. This chain connects TRBV2 to TRBJ2-1; D is perhaps TRBD1 or TRBD2 (7 bases each). V shed 8 bases and J shed 5 bases, with 13 bases lying between them. The CDR3 sequence is 13 residues long. Germline lookup yields CDR1 SNHLY and CDR2 FYNNEI.

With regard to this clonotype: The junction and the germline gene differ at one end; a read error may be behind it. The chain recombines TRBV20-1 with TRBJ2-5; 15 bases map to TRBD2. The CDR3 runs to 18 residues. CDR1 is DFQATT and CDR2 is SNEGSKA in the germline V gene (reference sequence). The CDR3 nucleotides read TGCAGTGCTAGACCATTGGGACTAGCGGGGGGAAATGGGGAGACCAAGTACTTC. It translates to CSARPLGLAGGNGETKYF.

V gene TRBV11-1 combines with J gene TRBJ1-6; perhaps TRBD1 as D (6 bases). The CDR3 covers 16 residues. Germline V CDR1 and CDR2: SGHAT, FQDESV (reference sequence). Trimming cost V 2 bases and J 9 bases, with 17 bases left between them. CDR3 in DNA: TGTGCCAGCAGCTTATCGGGGGCGTCGGGTGCTTCACCCCTCCACTTT. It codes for CASSLSGASGASPLHF. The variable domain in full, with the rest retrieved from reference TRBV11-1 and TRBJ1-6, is EAEVAQSPRYKITEKSQAVAFWCDPISGHATLYWYRQILGQGPELLVQFQDESVVDDSQLPKDRFSAERLKGVDSTLKIQPAELGDSAMYLCASSLSGASGASPLHFGNGTRLTVT.

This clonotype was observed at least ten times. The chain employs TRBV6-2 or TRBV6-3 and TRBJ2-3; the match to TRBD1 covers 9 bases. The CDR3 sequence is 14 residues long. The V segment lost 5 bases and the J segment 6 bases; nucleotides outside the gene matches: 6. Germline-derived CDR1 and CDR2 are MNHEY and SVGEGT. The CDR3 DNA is TGTGCCAGCAGTAACACAGGGGGCGAGGATACGCAGTATTTT. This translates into CASSNTGGEDTQYF.

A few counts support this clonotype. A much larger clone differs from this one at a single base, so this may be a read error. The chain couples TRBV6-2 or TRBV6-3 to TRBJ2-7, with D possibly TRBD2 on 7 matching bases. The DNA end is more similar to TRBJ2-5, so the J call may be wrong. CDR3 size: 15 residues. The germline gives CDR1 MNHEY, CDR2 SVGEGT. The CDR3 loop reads CASSYPSGGWETQYF. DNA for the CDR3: TGTGCCAGCAGTTACCCTTCGGGGGGCTGGGAGACCCAGTACTTC.

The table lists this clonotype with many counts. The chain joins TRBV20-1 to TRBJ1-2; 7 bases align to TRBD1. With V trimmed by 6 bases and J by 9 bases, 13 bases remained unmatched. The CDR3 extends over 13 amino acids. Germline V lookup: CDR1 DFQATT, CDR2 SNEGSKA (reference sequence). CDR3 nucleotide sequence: TGCAGTGCCCGAACCCCTGGACAGGCGAGCTACACCTTC. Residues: CSARTPGQASYTF.

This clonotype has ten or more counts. In DNA form, the CDR3 reads TGCGCCAGCAGCCTAACAGGGGTACACTACGAGCAGTACTTC. Its protein product is CASSLTGVHYEQYF. The chain uses TRBV5-1 and TRBJ2-7, with 7 bases aligning to TRBD1. The V gene end was trimmed by 4 bases and the J gene end by 3 bases; junction bases not matched to a gene: 7. The CDR3 length is 14 residues. Germline loops: CDR1 SGHRS, CDR2 YFSETQ.

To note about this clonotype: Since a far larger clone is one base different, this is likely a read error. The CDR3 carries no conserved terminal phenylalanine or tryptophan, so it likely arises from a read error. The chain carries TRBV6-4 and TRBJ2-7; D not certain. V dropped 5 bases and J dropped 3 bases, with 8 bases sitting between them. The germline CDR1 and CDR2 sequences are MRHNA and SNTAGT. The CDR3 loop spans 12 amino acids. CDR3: CASSYLNYEQYL. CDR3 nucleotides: TGTGCCAGCAGTTACTTGAACTACGAGCAGTACTTA.

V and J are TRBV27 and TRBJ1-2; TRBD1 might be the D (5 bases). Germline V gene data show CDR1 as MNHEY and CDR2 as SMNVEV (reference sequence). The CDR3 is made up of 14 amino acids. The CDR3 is CESSLGSGTDGYTF. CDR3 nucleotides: TGTGAAAGCAGTTTGGGGTCCGGGACGGATGGCTACACCTTC.

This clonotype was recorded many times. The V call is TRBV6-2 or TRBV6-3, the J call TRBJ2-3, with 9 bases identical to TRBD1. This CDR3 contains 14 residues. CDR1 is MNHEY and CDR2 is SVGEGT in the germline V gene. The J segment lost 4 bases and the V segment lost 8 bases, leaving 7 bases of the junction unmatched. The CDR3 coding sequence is TGTGCCAGCGAAGGGACAGGGTTTTCAGATACGCAGTATTTT. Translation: CASEGTGFSDTQYF.

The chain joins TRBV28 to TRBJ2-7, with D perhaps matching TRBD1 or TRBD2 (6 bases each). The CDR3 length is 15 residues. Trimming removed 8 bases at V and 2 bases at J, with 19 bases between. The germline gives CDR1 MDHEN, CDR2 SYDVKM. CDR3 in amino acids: CASRNRGRATYEQYF. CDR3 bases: TGTGCCAGCCGAAACCGGGGGCGGGCGACCTACGAGCAGTACTTC.

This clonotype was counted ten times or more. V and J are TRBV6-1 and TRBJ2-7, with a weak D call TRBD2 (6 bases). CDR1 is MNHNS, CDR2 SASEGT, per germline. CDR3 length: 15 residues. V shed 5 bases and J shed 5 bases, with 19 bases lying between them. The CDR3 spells CASSTSGGAVNEQYF. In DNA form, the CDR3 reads TGTGCCAGCAGTACGTCCGGGGGTGCCGTGAACGAGCAGTACTTC.

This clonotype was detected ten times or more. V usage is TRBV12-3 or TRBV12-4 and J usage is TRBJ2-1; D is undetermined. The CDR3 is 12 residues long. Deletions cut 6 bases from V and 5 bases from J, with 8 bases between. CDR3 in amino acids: CASRLRNNEQFF. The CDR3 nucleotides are TGTGCCAGCAGGCTAAGGAACAATGAGCAGTTCTTC.